This TCR beta chain derives from a study of cytomegalovirus exposure and HLA in healthy donors. Study-wide results and caveats: It was only CMV serostatus that was available as immune exposure information. Data from an earlier analysis indicated that most TCR beta V segments were productive either about 90% or about 30% of the time. Later on, an analysis tied approximately 15,000 TCR beta sequences to HLA alleles at 0.05 false discovery rate.

This CDR3 is built from 14 residues. In germline, CDR1 is MNHEY, CDR2 SVGAGI. Between the trimmed V and J ends, which lost 6 bases and 0 bases, there was a span of 11 bases. PCR primers comprised 60 Vbeta and 13 Jbeta primers. Profiling relied on immunoSEQ multiplex PCR, and the TCRdb table lists in-frame clones only, not all of them. This sample has around 150,000 clones; 80% occur once, and the top ten carry more than 4.5%. The study did not record CMV serostatus for this donor. About this clone itself: Its target is unknown.

The sequenced material came from PBMCs. This receptor was obtained from a man younger than 40 in good health. The chain recombines TRBV6-5 with TRBJ1-1, with no clear D. The CDR3 loop is CASRWRGMNTEAFF. CDR3 coding DNA: TGTGCCAGCAGATGGAGAGGCATGAACACTGAAGCTTTCTTT.